This T cell receptor beta chain was sequenced during a study of shared clonotypes between healthy human individuals (dated by TCRdb to 2018 to 2020). About the study as a whole: The cohort comprised a couple of women and a few men aged 18 to 49 years. To increase sequencing depth and limit assay-specific biases, different laboratories used diverse techniques to prepare libraries and sequence TCR repertoires. To estimate repertoire size and how much clonotype sharing occurs between individuals, the study deeply sequenced the blood TCR repertoires of a handful of healthy adults. Each donor's leukapheresis produced roughly between roughly 0.9 and 9 billion PBMCs. Per donor, three plates each were used for CD4 naive and CD4 memory, two for CD8 naive, and one for CD8 memory.

Using the deep immunoSEQ assay, multiplex PCR amplified TCR CDR3 regions from genomic DNA. Extracted genomic DNA from each cell subset was spread evenly across all wells of several immunoSEQ 96-well plates, with each plate serving as a replicate. For sorted subsets, roughly 190 ng of genomic DNA, equivalent to around 31,000 T cell genomes, went into each replicate PCR. Purified libraries were measured with a Qubit 3.0 fluorometer, size-checked on a Bioanalyzer 2100, and measured again with the KAPA Library Quantification kit. Every immunoSEQ 96-well plate was sequenced on a separate single-read 150-cycle Illumina NextSeq 550 flow cell. Per the authors' processing: Because only junctional sequences without quality scores were contained in the immunoSEQ output, filtering matching that applied to full-length reads could not be performed. To assign V/J genes and CDR3, sequences were annotated against IMGT germline references using PyIR, a Python wrapper for IgBLAST v1.9. Any read was removed if the V/J assignment was weak (E-value above 1e-6), the CDR3 was missing, or the read contained stop codons, out-of-frame junctions, or ambiguous translated residues. A V3J clonotype was defined by an identical inferred V gene, J gene, and CDR3 amino acid sequence. To compute the percentage overlap between repertoires, the number of shared unique clonotypes was divided by the size of the smaller repertoire. Richness of each repertoire was evaluated using RTK rarefaction, the Chao1 estimator, and Recon v2.1 estimates of unobserved clonotypes. OLGA was used to compute generation probabilities for all TCRbeta clonotypes that the gDNA method yielded from a handful of donors. As stored in TCRdb, this immuneACCESS dataset retains in-frame rearrangements with V and J assigned. A fraction of the clones does not appear; measured against another copy, unresolved V genes explain less than half of the discrepancy, and the remainder lacks a known reason. For V, J and clone size, that table is used; D and trimming come from the DNA. For this sample the table gives 2,100,000 or so clones, of which about 94% were detected only once. Of the sample, about 0.13% is held by the ten largest clones.

The CDR3 covers 15 residues, taking in both the cysteine and the phenylalanine. Only the CDR3 DNA stays, 45 bases, in frame from base 1. The germline V gene gives CDR1 as MDHEN and CDR2 as SYDVKM. The V and J ends are trimmed by 6 bases and 6 bases, leaving 17 bases between them. Overall study results and their limits: The small number of donors limited the genetic and exposure-history diversity represented. Clonotypes shared by all four sorted-subset donors showed higher generation probabilities than non-shared clonotypes. Rarefaction of sorted-subset datasets indicated incomplete sequencing despite the large sequencing depth. When a handful of donors were compared, the shared fraction of clonotypes was about 5% for naive CD4, more than 3% for naive CD8, more than 2% for memory CD4, and 0.35% to 0.4% for memory CD8. Sampling was restricted to blood, and TCR repertoires in tissue are likely to differ from TCR repertoires in blood. Based on pairwise subsampling, the degree of clonotype sharing among donors was expected to be affected by sequencing depth. Naive subsets generally had larger estimated clonotype richness than memory subsets.

In the case of this clone: Its antigen target is currently unknown. Base qualities are not at hand, and no much larger clone is one base apart.

Healthy HIV-negative adults with no recently reported acute infections or vaccinations were included as donors. Every donor was a Caucasian adult living in Nashville, Tennessee, USA. CD4+ T cells were enriched by magnetic negative selection; naive cells were then positively selected on CD45RA, and the negative fraction formed the memory subset. After blood collection by leukapheresis, PBMCs were isolated using Ficoll-Histopaque density gradient centrifugation and then cryopreserved in the vapor phase of liquid nitrogen. Analytical flow cytometry was used to check the purity and quantity of each magnetically sorted T cell population. Genomic DNA was isolated from every sorted fraction and measured by UV absorbance on a Nanodrop 2000c.

This sequence originates from a man between 18 and 29 years old in good health. This sequence uses TRBV28 and TRBJ1-4; the D segment could be TRBD1, given 5 matching bases. Material for sequencing was naive CD4+ T cells sorted from blood. The sample's cell subset or site, from its label and the paper: CD45RA+ positively selected. The sequenced DNA is TGTGCCAGCAGAGCGGGAGGGGCGGCGTATGAAAAACTGTTTTTT. Its amino acids are CASRAGGAAYEKLFF. When the CDR3 is completed using the reference TRBV28 and TRBJ1-4 genes on either side, the full variable domain is DVKVTQSSRYLVKRTGEKVFLECVQDMDHENMFWYRQDPGLGLRLIYFSYDVKMKEKGDIPEGYSVSREKKERFSLILESASTNQTSMYLCASRAGGAAYEKLFFGSGTQLSVL.